Here is one T cell receptor beta chain with its context. What it recognizes is unknown. At one end, the junction sequence differs from germline, possibly due to a read error. TCRdb reanalysed the RT-PCR reads using MiXCR and keeps one entry per CDR3 protein. Among 650,000 to 700,000 distinct CDR3 sequences listed, less than 20% were seen once. The sample belongs to a study of response to subunit inactivated influenza vaccine. Study outcomes and limitations: Only a handful of new T cells, the authors suggested, are recruited with each seasonal influenza vaccination.

Per germline, CDR1 SGDLS and CDR2 YYNGEE. The CDR3 length is 17 residues. The sample was PBMCs from blood, taken 11 to 12 days after vaccination. The gene calls are TRBV9 and TRBJ2-1; TRBD1 or TRBD2 may be the D gene (6 bases each). The sequence was collected from a man aged 45-65 years who received an inactivated influenza vaccine. Written as DNA, the CDR3 is TGTGGCAGCAGCCCCCAAACAGGAGGGGGCTCCTACAATGAGCAGTTCTTC. The encoded protein is CGSSPQTGGGSYNEQFF.